Listed below are T cell receptor beta chains from one sample, sequenced in a study of graft-versus-host responses after intestinal transplantation. These TCRs' antigens remain unknown. Produced via immunoSEQ multiplex PCR; TCRdb's table is partial and in-frame only. The repertoire holds 90,000 to 150,000 clones, with approximately 95% as singletons. The specimen comprised unstimulated CD8+ T cells sorted from spleen or lymph node cells, sampled before intestinal transplant. The origin of the receptors is a human donor who received an intestinal transplant. The CDR3 runs from the conserved cysteine through the conserved F or W. Fields, in order: clone size, V gene, CDR3 protein. Size tells how often a clone was seen (once, few, many) or the class of an expanded clone, and some rows leave it out.

clone size: NA
V gene: TRBV30
CDR3 protein: CARDGTVSTDTQYF

clone size: NA
V gene: TRBV6-6
CDR3 protein: CASSYDRTYEQYF

clone size: NA
V gene: TRBV7-2
CDR3 protein: CASSFLVGDRGENTGELFF

clone size: NA
V gene: TRBV19
CDR3 protein: CASSMEDRYNQPQHF

clone size: NA
V gene: TRBV4-3
CDR3 protein: CASSEEYEGSYEQYF

clone size: once
V gene: TRBV7-9
CDR3 protein: CASSLGQGGSNEQFF

clone size: NA
V gene: TRBV9
CDR3 protein: CASSVGVDTQYF

clone size: NA
V gene: TRBV2
CDR3 protein: CASRWQFSNQPQHF

clone size: NA
V gene: TRBV19
CDR3 protein: CASSIGTSGSYEQYF

clone size: NA
V gene: TRBV11-2
CDR3 protein: CASSLVGNEQFF

clone size: once
V gene: TRBV27
CDR3 protein: CASTPVAGSNTGELFF

clone size: NA
V gene: TRBV27
CDR3 protein: CASSFQGSYNEQFF

clone size: once
V gene: TRBV28
CDR3 protein: CASTSWGTRGNTIYF

clone size: NA
V gene: TRBV9
CDR3 protein: CASSAGTSGLTDTQYF

clone size: NA
V gene: TRBV6-1
CDR3 protein: CATLGRGTGNTIYF

clone size: NA
V gene: TRBV19
CDR3 protein: CASSFSGSSYEQYF

clone size: NA
V gene: TRBV2
CDR3 protein: CASSEGAGGNTIYF

clone size: NA
V gene: TRBV19
CDR3 protein: CASSTFRGFNQPQHF

clone size: NA
V gene: TRBV28
CDR3 protein: CASIKASGANVLTF

clone size: NA
V gene: TRBV28
CDR3 protein: CASSLGSAEAFF

clone size: NA
V gene: TRBV27
CDR3 protein: CASSRLGAGGPNEQFF

clone size: once
V gene: TRBV4-3
CDR3 protein: CASSQGGLGNTIYF

clone size: NA
V gene: TRBV4-1
CDR3 protein: CASSQGGVGDTEAFF

clone size: once
V gene: TRBV6-6
CDR3 protein: CASSYSGQMNQPQHF

clone size: NA
V gene: TRBV2
CDR3 protein: CASSEIGTARVYNEQFF

clone size: NA
V gene: TRBV4-1
CDR3 protein: CASSQDRGNQPQHF

clone size: NA
V gene: TRBV4-1
CDR3 protein: CASSQVWDTRNYGYTF

clone size: NA
V gene: TRBV5-5
CDR3 protein: CASSLEGIPSQETQYF

clone size: NA
V gene: TRBV9
CDR3 protein: CASSVGGGTHGYTF

clone size: NA
V gene: TRBV5-5
CDR3 protein: CASSSDTRSNQPQHF

clone size: NA
V gene: TRBV7-6
CDR3 protein: CASSLVGTDRGRLPEAFF

clone size: NA
V gene: TRBV9
CDR3 protein: CASSEIVWDTEAFF

clone size: NA
V gene: TRBV6-1
CDR3 protein: CASSEALREWPYEQYF

clone size: NA
V gene: TRBV2
CDR3 protein: CASSETSAETQYF

clone size: NA
V gene: TRBV28
CDR3 protein: CASSLGSGKWEDTQYF

clone size: NA
V gene: TRBV5-4
CDR3 protein: CASSSPTDGWGEQYF

clone size: NA
V gene: TRBV28
CDR3 protein: CASSPPGTDYNEQFF

clone size: NA
V gene: TRBV28
CDR3 protein: CASSVTSGRATDTQYF

clone size: NA
V gene: TRBV27
CDR3 protein: CASSLSNGLNTEAFF

clone size: NA
V gene: TRBV2
CDR3 protein: CASETGQGPVEQYF

clone size: NA
V gene: TRBV27
CDR3 protein: CASSLGTEFLRGSPPFVEQYF

clone size: NA
V gene: TRBV29-1
CDR3 protein: CSVEDTGGRGYTF

clone size: NA
V gene: TRBV29-1
CDR3 protein: CSVEGGARARANTEAFF

clone size: NA
V gene: TRBV4-3
CDR3 protein: CASSHPRGEQYF

clone size: NA
V gene: TRBV7-9
CDR3 protein: CASSRLAGDKETQYF

clone size: NA
V gene: TRBV7-8
CDR3 protein: CASSLVGSNEQFF

clone size: NA
V gene: TRBV14
CDR3 protein: CASSQVVYNEQFF

clone size: NA
V gene: TRBV9
CDR3 protein: CASSVADREFEQYF

clone size: NA
V gene: TRBV4-1
CDR3 protein: CASSQGRGQGDEKLFF

clone size: NA
V gene: TRBV5-6
CDR3 protein: CASSWGTGNEKLFF

clone size: NA
V gene: TRBV9
CDR3 protein: CASSVGDQVIYEQYF

clone size: NA
V gene: TRBV7-9
CDR3 protein: CASSSFRGRGYGYTF

clone size: NA
V gene: TRBV25-1
CDR3 protein: CASSASGTYTDTQYF

clone size: once
V gene: TRBV5-5
CDR3 protein: CASSLGTGPEAFF

clone size: NA
V gene: TRBV5-6
CDR3 protein: CASSVPATPELFF